This T cell receptor (beta chain) is drawn from a study of read filtering for tumor transcriptome and immune sequencing. Study information: Among patients, 17 were male and approximately 15 female, aged roughly 45 to 90 (mean approximately 60).

Germline loops: CDR1 SGHTA, CDR2 FQGTGA. The CDR3 has 14 residues. The J segment lost 4 bases and the V segment lost 6 bases, leaving 5 bases of the junction unmatched. From about 400 ng of RNA, a library with molecular barcoded alpha/delta and beta/gamma adaptors was made. TCRdb called the reads again in MiXCR, with one record for every CDR3 protein. This table holds tens of thousands of distinct CDR3 sequences, approximately 20% found once. This clonotype was counted at least ten times. The rearrangement uses TRBV7-3 and TRBJ2-1; 8 nucleotides match TRBD1. The sequenced sample was a population of CD138-negative cells sorted from bone marrow. The receptor comes from a donor older than 35 with multiple myeloma. The CDR3 sequence is CASSQGQVYNEQFF. In DNA, the CDR3 is TGTGCCAGCAGTCAGGGACAGGTTTACAATGAGCAGTTCTTC.